The rows below give T cell receptor beta chains drawn from one sample of a study of T cell responses to AZD1222 COVID-19 vaccine. Libraries were prepared by immunoSEQ multiplex PCR; TCRdb keeps only in-frame clonotypes and omits some of them. In the table there are 100,000 to 150,000 clones, around 90% of which are singletons. This specimen was peripheral blood, taken on day 0 of AZD1222 vaccination. The receptor set was obtained from an adult in good health. CDR3s include the opening cysteine and the closing phenylalanine or tryptophan. A D gene is named only where the DNA matches it firmly. Clone size is stated in some rows and not others, as once, few, many or a class when expanded.

d_call j_call clone_size v_call cdr3_nt cdr3_aa
. TRBJ2-3 . TRBV28 TGTGCCAGCAGTCTCGGTCTAGCGCCTTGGGGCACAGATACGCAGTATTTT CASSLGLAPWGTDTQYF
TRBD1 TRBJ2-5 . TRBV9 TGTGCCAGCAGCGTAGGTCGGGGACAGCAAGAGACCCAGTACTTC CASSVGRGQQETQYF
TRBD1 TRBJ1-4 . TRBV4-2 TGTGCCAGCAGCCATGACCCGGGACAGGGAGCTGAAAAACTGTTTTTT CASSHDPGQGAEKLFF
. TRBJ1-2 . TRBV19 TGTGCCAGTAGCTTCTCGGGGAGCGGCTACACCTTC CASSFSGSGYTF
. TRBJ1-3 once TRBV6-1 TGTGCCAGCAGTGAATCGGGCAGGGTGGGTGGAAACACCATATATTTT CASSESGRVGGNTIYF
TRBD2 TRBJ2-5 . TRBV12-3/TRBV12-4 TGTGCCAGCAGAGGCGGGGGTTATGAGACCCAGTACTTC CASRGGGYETQYF
. TRBJ1-2 once TRBV15 TGTGCCACCAGCAGAGATGGGGGAATCTATGGCTACACCTTC CATSRDGGIYGYTF
. TRBJ1-1 . TRBV15 TGTGCCACCAGCAGAGTGCGGGTGAACACTGAAGCTTTCTTT CATSRVRVNTEAFF
. TRBJ1-4 . TRBV7-2 TGTGCCAGCAGCCGCGGGGGTGGGGATGAAAAACTGTTTTTT CASSRGGGDEKLFF
. TRBJ2-7 . TRBV6-2/TRBV6-3 TGTGCCAGCAGTTACTCGAGGTCGGGGGAGCAGTACTTC CASSYSRSGEQYF